The clone carrying this TCR beta chain was observed a handful of times. Its antigen is unknown. This record comes from a study of human T cells and chemical hapten exposure. Study as a whole: Diphenylcyclopropenone was administered weekly to the scalp of patients throughout the roughly 22-week study. General study findings and limits: Compared with pre-sensitization or healthy control sets, expanded TCRs clustered more.

Germline-derived CDR1 and CDR2 are MNHNY and SVGAGI (reference sequence). Trimming removed 0 bases at V and 6 bases at J, with 12 bases between. This CDR3 is built from 14 residues. Authors' analysis steps: Samples ranged from roughly 20,000 to 750,000 TCRs, with a median of approximately 100,000. Each CDR3 protein gets one entry after TCRdb re-called the RACE reads with MiXCR. The V and J calls reflect TCRdb's pipeline rather than the authors' work. Of about 120,000 distinct CDR3 sequences in the sample, less than 15% were seen once. Sample time point: pre-sensitization, week 0. Stated treatment: therapeutic diphenylcyclopropenone sensitization with weekly scalp DPC. Each donor was an alopecia patient between 18 and 70 years of age who qualified for DPC.

This chain connects TRBV6-6 to TRBJ2-7; D remains ambiguous. This material consisted of whole blood, taken in connection with sensitization to the hapten diphenylcyclopropenone (DPC). The clonotype originates from a woman in her late teens or twenties with alopecia areata. Some clones in this sample may be carry-over from other donors' samples. CDR3 coding DNA: TGTGCCAGCAGTTACTCGCTAGATTTCGGCGAGCAGTACTTC. This encodes CASSYSLDFGEQYF.